One sample yielded the 15 T cell receptor beta chains listed below, sequenced in a study of blood T cells in healthy people across ages (dated by TCRdb to about 2015). The library relied on 5' RACE. The sequencer listed for this sample is Illumina HiSeq 2500. A second PCR of roughly 7 to 12 cycles was run with a J-beta primer mix and a sample-barcoded 5' primer. TCRdb passed the public sequencing reads through fastp at Q25 and MiXCR, retaining productive beta sequences. CDR3 protein duplicates are merged, each entry listing the most common genes and DNA. For this sample the table gives about 970,000 distinct CDR3 sequences, of which about 51% were detected only once. The ten biggest clones cover over 20% of the sample. What was sequenced was blood. The receptors shown here come from a woman aged 60 to 75 in good health.

This clonotype was counted a few times. This chain uses TRBV11-1 with TRBJ2-7, with 8 nucleotides matching TRBD1. The germline V gene has CDR1 SGHAT and CDR2 FQDESV (reference sequence). J gave up 5 bases and V 7 bases, and 10 bases lay outside the gene matches. The CDR3 extends over 14 amino acids. The CDR3 protein is CASTRDRGSHEQYF. CDR3 nucleotides: TGTGCCAGCACCCGCGACAGGGGTTCCCACGAGCAGTACTTC.

This clonotype showed up just a few times. This chain joins TRBV7-9 and TRBJ2-6; D gene unclear. The CDR3 is 15 amino acids. Germline CDR1 and CDR2: SEHNR and FQNEAQ (reference sequence). Trimming pared 2 bases from V and 0 bases from J, leaving 5 bases between. The CDR3 reads CASSLMDSGANVLTF. CDR3 nucleotides: TGTGCCAGCAGCTTAATGGACTCTGGGGCCAACGTCCTGACTTTC. The variable domain in full, completed from reference TRBV7-9 and TRBJ2-6, reads DTGVSQNPRHKITKRGQNVTFRCDPISEHNRLYWYRQTLGQGPEFLTYFQNEAQLEKSRLLSDRFSAERPKGSFSTLEIQRTEQGDSAMYLCASSLMDSGANVLTFGAGSRLTVL.

This clonotype was recorded only once. V usage is TRBV7-6 and J usage is TRBJ2-1; 8 positions agree with TRBD2. This CDR3 has 16 residues. V gave up 2 bases and J gave up 2 bases; unmatched junction bases: 5. CDR1 and CDR2 (germline): SGHVS, FNYEAQ. The CDR3 nucleotides are TGTGCCAGCAGCTTACAAAGCGGGAGTCCCTACAATGAGCAGTTCTTC. This sequence encodes CASSLQSGSPYNEQFF. The full variable domain, in which reference TRBV7-6 and TRBJ2-1 provide the parts outside the CDR3, is GAGVSQSPRYKVTKRGQDVALRCDPISGHVSLYWYRQALGQGPEFLTYFNYEAQQDKSGLPNDRFSAERPEGSISTLTIQRTEQRDSAMYRCASSLQSGSPYNEQFFGPGTRLTVL.

This chain joins TRBV7-3 and TRBJ2-1, with 8 bases aligning to TRBD2. The germline CDR1 and CDR2 sequences are SGHTA and FQGTGA. This CDR3 has 15 amino acids. The V and J ends lost 3 bases and 9 bases, in that order; junction bases with no gene match: 10. As DNA, the CDR3 is TGTGCCAGCAGCTTTAAGTCCGGGAGGGTAAGTGAGCAGTTCTTC. Protein product: CASSFKSGRVSEQFF.

This clonotype was detected a few times. The chain has TRBV4-1 and TRBJ2-7, with D possibly matching TRBD2 (5 bases). This CDR3 contains 14 residues. Germline V gene lookup returns CDR1 MGHRA and CDR2 YSYEKL. Trimming stripped 1 base from V and 2 bases from J, with 9 bases between. CDR3 protein: CASSQATGTYEQYF. In nucleotides, the CDR3 is TGCGCCAGCAGCCAAGCGACGGGGACCTACGAGCAGTACTTC.

This chain uses TRBV6-1 with TRBJ1-2; D gene unclear. The CDR3 has 15 residues. Germline CDR1 reads MNHNS; CDR2 reads SASEGT. With 1 base removed from V and 8 bases from J, the gap between germline ends came to 17 bases. CDR3 protein: CASSEGGPGLKGYTF. In DNA, the CDR3 is TGTGCCAGCAGTGAAGGTGGGCCGGGGTTGAAGGGCTACACCTTC.

This clonotype showed up just a few times. The chain combines TRBV28 with TRBJ2-3; D might be TRBD2 (5 bases). Trimming removed 7 bases from V and 0 bases from J, with 20 bases in between. This CDR3 has 17 residues. Germline V CDR1 and CDR2: MDHEN, SYDVKM. Here the CDR3 DNA reads TGTGCCAGCACCCAAGTCTCGGTGCGGGTTAGCACAGATACGCAGTATTTT. The encoded protein is CASTQVSVRVSTDTQYF.

This clonotype came up a few times. The chain is built from TRBV2 and TRBJ1-6; TRBD1 might be the D (6 bases). Germline CDR1 and CDR2: SNHLY and FYNNEI. CDR3 length equals 15 residues. The V gene lost 7 bases and the J gene lost 7 bases, with 17 bases spanning the gap. Written as DNA, the CDR3 is TGTGCCAGCACCCCAGGGGCTAGTTCCAATTCACCCCTCCACTTT. Translation gives CASTPGASSNSPLHF.

The rearrangement uses TRBV5-1 and TRBJ2-5; possible D gene TRBD2, 5 bases. Per the germline V gene, CDR1 is SGHRS and CDR2 is YFSETQ. The CDR3 extends over 13 amino acids. Trimming removed 0 bases from V and 11 bases from J, with 14 bases in between. The CDR3 DNA sequence: TGCGCCAGCAGCTTGGCCACTAGGGATGAGCAGTACTTC. Translated, it gives CASSLATRDEQYF.

The chain employs TRBV29-1 and TRBJ2-1; D gene unclear. Germline values: CDR1 SQVTM, CDR2 ANQGSEA. CDR3 size: 10 residues. Trimming shortened V by 4 bases and J by 9 bases, and 7 bases separated the two germline ends. CDR3 bases: TGCAGCGTTGGGGCCTGTGAGCAGTTCTTC. Its translation is CSVGACEQFF.

This sequence joins TRBV27 and TRBJ2-1, with D maybe TRBD2 (5 bases). Per the germline V gene, CDR1 is MNHEY and CDR2 is SMNVEV (reference sequence). V lost 5 bases, J lost 10 bases, and 21 bases lay in between. The CDR3 totals 15 residues. CDR3 coding DNA: TGTGCCAGCAGTAATGGACTCAAAAGGTGGTCGGAGCAGTTCTTC. Translation gives CASSNGLKRWSEQFF.

This clonotype has only a few counts. The V and J genes are TRBV28 and TRBJ1-5, with D perhaps matching TRBD1 (5 bases). The CDR3 has 14 residues. The germline V gene encodes CDR1 MDHEN and CDR2 SYDVKM. The V gene lost 5 bases and the J gene lost 12 bases, with 20 bases spanning the gap. The CDR3 sequence: CASSPPGFWGGQHF. The CDR3 DNA reads TGTGCCAGCAGTCCCCCGGGGTTCTGGGGCGGCCAGCATTTT. Together with reference TRBV28 and TRBJ1-5, the CDR3 gives the full variable domain: DVKVTQSSRYLVKRTGEKVFLECVQDMDHENMFWYRQDPGLGLRLIYFSYDVKMKEKGDIPEGYSVSREKKERFSLILESASTNQTSMYLCASSPPGFWGGQHFGDGTRLSIL.

The CDR3 DNA is TGTGCCAGCATTGAGGGTCCTAACTATGGCTACACCTTC. This encodes CASIEGPNYGYTF. The chain joins TRBV7-2 to TRBJ1-2; D is undetermined. The CDR3 runs 13 residues. Germline-derived CDR1 and CDR2 are SGHTA and FQGNSA. The germline V and J ends were trimmed by 7 bases and 0 bases, with 9 bases remaining between them. Looking up the rest from reference TRBV7-2 and TRBJ1-2 gives the full variable domain: GAGVSQSPSNKVTEKGKDVELRCDPISGHTALYWYRQSLGQGLEFLIYFQGNSAPDKSGLPSDRFSAERTGGSVSTLTIQRTQQEDSAVYLCASIEGPNYGYTFGSGTRLTVV.

This chain links TRBV20-1 with TRBJ1-1; no clear D. CDR1 is DFQATT, CDR2 SNEGSKA, per germline (reference sequence). The CDR3 runs 11 residues. CDR3 DNA sequence: TGCAGAGCGGACGGGAACACTGAAGCTTTCTTT. Protein sequence: CRADGNTEAFF.

The V gene is TRBV28, the J gene TRBJ2-4; 8 positions match TRBD1. Germline V gene lookup returns CDR1 MDHEN and CDR2 SYDVKM. V was pared by 3 bases and J by 4 bases, with 5 bases of the junction left unmatched. CDR3 length: 15 amino acids. This chain's CDR3 is CASSLIGQGKNIQYF. The CDR3 DNA reads TGTGCCAGCAGTTTGATAGGACAGGGTAAAAACATTCAGTACTTC.